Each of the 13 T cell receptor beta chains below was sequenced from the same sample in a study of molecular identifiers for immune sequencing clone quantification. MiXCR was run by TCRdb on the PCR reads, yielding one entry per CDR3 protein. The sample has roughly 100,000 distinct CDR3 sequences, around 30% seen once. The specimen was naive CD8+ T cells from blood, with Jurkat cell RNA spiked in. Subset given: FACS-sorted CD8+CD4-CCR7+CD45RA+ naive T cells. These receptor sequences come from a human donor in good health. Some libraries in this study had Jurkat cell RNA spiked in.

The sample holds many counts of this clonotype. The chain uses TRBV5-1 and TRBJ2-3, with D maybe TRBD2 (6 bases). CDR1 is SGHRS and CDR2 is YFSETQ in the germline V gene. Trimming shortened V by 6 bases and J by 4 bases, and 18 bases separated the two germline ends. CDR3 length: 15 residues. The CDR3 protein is CASTSERLVSDTQYF. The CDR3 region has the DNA TGCGCCAGCACTAGTGAGAGACTAGTTTCAGATACGCAGTATTTT.

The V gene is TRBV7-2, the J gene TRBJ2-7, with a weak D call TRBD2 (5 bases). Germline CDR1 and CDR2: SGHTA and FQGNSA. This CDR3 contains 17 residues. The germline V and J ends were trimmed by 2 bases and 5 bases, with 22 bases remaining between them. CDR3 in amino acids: CASSLLALEGARNEQYF. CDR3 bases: TGTGCCAGCAGCTTATTGGCCCTTGAGGGCGCGAGGAACGAGCAGTACTTC.

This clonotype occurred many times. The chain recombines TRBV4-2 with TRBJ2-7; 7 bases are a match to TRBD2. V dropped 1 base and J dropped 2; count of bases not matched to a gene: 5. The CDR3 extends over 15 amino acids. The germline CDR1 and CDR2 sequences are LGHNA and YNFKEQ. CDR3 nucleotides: TGTGCCAGCAGCCAAGGTTCTAGCGGAACCTACGAGCAGTACTTC. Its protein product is CASSQGSSGTYEQYF.

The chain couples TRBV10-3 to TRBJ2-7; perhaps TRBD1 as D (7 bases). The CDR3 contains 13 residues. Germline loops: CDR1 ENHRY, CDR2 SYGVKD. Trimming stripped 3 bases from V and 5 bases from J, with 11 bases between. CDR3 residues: CAISDARGDEQYF. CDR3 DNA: TGTGCCATCAGTGACGCCAGGGGGGACGAGCAGTACTTC.

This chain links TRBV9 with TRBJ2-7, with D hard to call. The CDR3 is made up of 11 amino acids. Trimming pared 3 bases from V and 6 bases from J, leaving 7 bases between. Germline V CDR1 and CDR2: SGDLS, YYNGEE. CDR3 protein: CASSGGTEQYF. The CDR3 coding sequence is TGTGCCAGCAGCGGGGGAACCGAGCAGTACTTC.

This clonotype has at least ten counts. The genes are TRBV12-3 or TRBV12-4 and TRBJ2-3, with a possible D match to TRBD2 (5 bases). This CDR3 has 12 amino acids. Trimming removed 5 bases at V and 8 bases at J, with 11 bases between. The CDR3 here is CASSPVEGTQYF. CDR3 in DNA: TGTGCCAGCAGTCCCGTAGAGGGTACGCAGTATTTT.

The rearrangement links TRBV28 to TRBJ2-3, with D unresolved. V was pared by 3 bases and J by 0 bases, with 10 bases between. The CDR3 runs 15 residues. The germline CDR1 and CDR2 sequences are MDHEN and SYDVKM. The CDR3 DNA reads TGTGCCAGCAGTTTTATTGACCTTAGCACAGATACGCAGTATTTT. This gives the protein CASSFIDLSTDTQYF.

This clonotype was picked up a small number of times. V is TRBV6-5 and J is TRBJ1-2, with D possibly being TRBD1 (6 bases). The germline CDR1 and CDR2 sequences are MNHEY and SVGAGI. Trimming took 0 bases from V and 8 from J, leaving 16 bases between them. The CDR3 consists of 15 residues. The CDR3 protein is CASSYSGTGLAGYTF. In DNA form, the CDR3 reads TGTGCCAGCAGTTACTCGGGAACAGGGCTGGCCGGCTACACCTTC.

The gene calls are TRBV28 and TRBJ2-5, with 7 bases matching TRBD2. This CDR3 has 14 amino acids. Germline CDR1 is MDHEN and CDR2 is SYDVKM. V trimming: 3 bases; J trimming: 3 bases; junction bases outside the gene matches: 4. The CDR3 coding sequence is TGTGCCAGCAGTTTTCTAGCGGATAAAGAGACCCAGTACTTC. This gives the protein CASSFLADKETQYF.

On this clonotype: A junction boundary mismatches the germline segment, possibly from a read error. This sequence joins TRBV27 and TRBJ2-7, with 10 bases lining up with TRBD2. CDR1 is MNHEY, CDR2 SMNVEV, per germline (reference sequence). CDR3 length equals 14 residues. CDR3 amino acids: CAGSLVLAGSEQYF. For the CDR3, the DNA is TGTGCCGGCAGTTTAGTACTAGCGGGAAGCGAGCAGTACTTC.

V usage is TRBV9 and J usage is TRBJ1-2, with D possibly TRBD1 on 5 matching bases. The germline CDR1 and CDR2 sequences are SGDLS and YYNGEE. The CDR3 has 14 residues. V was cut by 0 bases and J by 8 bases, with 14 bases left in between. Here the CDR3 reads CASSVGQPEGGYTF. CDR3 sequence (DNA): TGTGCCAGCAGCGTAGGGCAACCGGAGGGGGGCTACACCTTC.

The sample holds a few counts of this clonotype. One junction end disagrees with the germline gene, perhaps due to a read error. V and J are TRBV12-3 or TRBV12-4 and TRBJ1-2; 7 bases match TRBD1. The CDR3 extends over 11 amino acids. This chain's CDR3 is CASSYHRGSGF. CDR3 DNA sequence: TGTGCCAGCAGTTACCACAGGGGAAGCGGCTTC.

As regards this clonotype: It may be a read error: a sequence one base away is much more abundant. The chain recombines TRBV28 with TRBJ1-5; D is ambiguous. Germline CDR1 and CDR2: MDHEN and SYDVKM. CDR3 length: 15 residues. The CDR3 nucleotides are TGTGCCAACAGTTTCCCCCTAGACCTGAGCCAGCCCCAGCATTTT. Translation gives CANSFPLDLSQPQHF. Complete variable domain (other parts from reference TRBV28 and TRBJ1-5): DVKVTQSSRYLVKRTGEKVFLECVQDMDHENMFWYRQDPGLGLRLIYFSYDVKMKEKGDIPEGYSVSREKKERFSLILESASTNQTSMYLCANSFPLDLSQPQHFGDGTRLSIL.